These 28 T cell receptor beta chains share one sample of origin, sequenced in a study of CD8+ T cells in alopecia areata. Treatment noted: oral pan-JAK inhibitor, 5-10 mg twice daily. Sequencing templates came from extracted RNA that was reverse transcribed into cDNA. The method was immunoSEQ multiplex PCR; TCRdb's version includes in-frame clones alone and lacks a portion of them. The table includes some 120,000 clones, roughly 55% detected once. The sample consisted of CD8+ T cells sorted from blood, taken at week 24, from a patient treated with tofacitinib. The receptors were sampled from a human donor with alopecia areata.

The chain joins TRBV2 to TRBJ2-7, with 9 bases fitting TRBD2. Trimming cost V 3 bases and J 0 bases; bases outside gene matches: 6. This CDR3 comprises 16 residues. CDR1 is SNHLY, CDR2 FYNNEI, per germline. The CDR3 nucleotides read TGTGCCAGCAGTGATTCGGCTAGCGGGGACTCCTACGAGCAGTACTTC. Translation: CASSDSASGDSYEQYF.

The CDR3 DNA reads as TGTGCCAGCAGTTACTCGAGGAGGGTCAGCAATCAGCCCCAGCATTTT. This sequence encodes CASSYSRRVSNQPQHF. The chain carries TRBV6-6 and TRBJ1-5; D gene unclear. Trimming took off 0 bases at V and 1 base at J, with 10 bases between the two ends. From germline, CDR1 is MNHNY and CDR2 SVGAGI (reference sequence). CDR3 length: 16 residues.

This sequence joins TRBV25-1 and TRBJ2-3; D might be TRBD1 (6 bases). The CDR3 is 14 residues long. Trimming stripped 5 bases from V and 3 bases from J, with 12 bases between. In germline, CDR1 is MGHDK, CDR2 SYGVNS. The chain's CDR3 is CASSLAGQTDTQYF. The CDR3 DNA reads as TGTGCCAGCAGTCTGGCAGGACAGACAGATACGCAGTATTTT.

The chain is built from TRBV7-6 and TRBJ2-5; 12 bases are a match to TRBD2. CDR1 is SGHVS and CDR2 is FNYEAQ in the germline V gene. This CDR3 comprises 17 residues. With V trimmed by 1 base and J by 2 bases, 5 bases remained unmatched. CDR3 region: CASSLVASGGAQETQYF. As DNA, the CDR3 is TGTGCCAGCAGCTTAGTGGCTAGCGGGGGGGCTCAAGAGACCCAGTACTTC.

The chain carries TRBV2 and TRBJ2-7; D tentatively fits TRBD1 or TRBD2 (5 bases each). Germline CDR1 and CDR2: SNHLY and FYNNEI. The CDR3 has 12 amino acids. V lost 6 bases and J lost 12, with 18 bases in between. Here the CDR3 DNA reads TGTGCCAGCAGCACCGAGGGGTTGTCGGCGTACTTC. Translated: CASSTEGLSAYF.

This clone has just one count. This CDR3 is CASSRLAGGDEQFF. Written as DNA, the CDR3 is TGTGCCAGCAGTAGACTAGCGGGCGGCGATGAGCAGTTCTTC. J is TRBJ2-1 and V is TRBV6-6, with 10 bases lining up with TRBD2. The CDR3 has 14 amino acids. Looked up from germline, CDR1 is MNHNY and CDR2 is SVGAGI (reference sequence). Trimming cost V 5 bases and J 8 bases; bases outside gene matches: 6.

This clone appeared a few times. This rearrangement joins TRBV6-4 to TRBJ2-1; maybe TRBD2 (5 bases). The ends were cut back, 9 bases at V and 7 bases at J, with 16 bases in the middle. The CDR3 is 13 amino acids. CDR1 MRHNA and CDR2 SNTAGT come from the germline V gene. The CDR3 bases are TGTGCCAGTACCGGTGGGGAGAGAAATGAGCAGTTCTTC. Translated: CASTGGERNEQFF.

The gene calls are TRBV7-2 and TRBJ1-4, with D hard to call. V lost 2 bases and J lost 5, with 12 bases in between. Germline V CDR1 and CDR2: SGHTA, FQGNSA. CDR3 length: 15 amino acids. The DNA for the CDR3 is TGTGCCAGCAGCTTAAGACCGAACCTAAATGAAAAACTGTTTTTT. Its protein product is CASSLRPNLNEKLFF.

In this sample, this clone turned up once. This chain connects TRBV27 to TRBJ1-1, with 7 bases that match TRBD1. Trimming removed 1 base from V and 1 base from J; junction bases left unmatched: 0. Per the germline V gene, CDR1 is MNHEY and CDR2 is SMNVEV (reference sequence). The CDR3 has 14 amino acids. CDR3 region: CASSLYRGNTEAFF. The DNA for the CDR3 is TGTGCCAGCAGTTTATACAGGGGGAACACTGAAGCTTTCTTT.

This clone came up a few times. This chain joins TRBV11-2 and TRBJ2-1; no definite D call. Germline V gene lookup returns CDR1 SGHAT and CDR2 FQNNGV. V dropped 0 bases and J dropped 10 bases, with 10 bases sitting between them. The CDR3 runs to 13 residues. CDR3 sequence: CASSLDIGLEQFF. CDR3 DNA: TGTGCCAGCAGCTTAGATATAGGTCTGGAGCAGTTCTTC.

This clone was seen a few times. The gene calls are TRBV13 and TRBJ2-2; D remains ambiguous. The ends were cut back, 0 bases at V and 3 bases at J, with 11 bases in the middle. The CDR3 runs 16 residues. The germline CDR1 and CDR2 sequences are PRHDT and FYEKMQ (reference sequence). The CDR3 sequence: CASSLGHKSYTGELFF. The CDR3 DNA is TGTGCCAGCAGCTTAGGCCACAAGAGTTACACCGGGGAGCTGTTTTTT.

V and J are TRBV7-9 and TRBJ2-7; D may be TRBD2 (5 bases). The CDR3 sequence is 17 residues long. Deletions cut 6 bases from V and 2 bases from J, with 23 bases between. CDR1 SEHNR and CDR2 FQNEAQ come from the germline V gene (reference sequence). CDR3 residues: CASSLPLETGSTYEQYF. CDR3 sequence (DNA): TGTGCCAGCAGTCTACCCCTAGAAACGGGGTCCACCTACGAGCAGTACTTC. Filled out from reference TRBV7-9 and TRBJ2-7, the complete variable domain reads DTGVSQNPRHKITKRGQNVTFRCDPISEHNRLYWYRQTLGQGPEFLTYFQNEAQLEKSRLLSDRFSAERPKGSFSTLEIQRTEQGDSAMYLCASSLPLETGSTYEQYFGPGTRLTVT.

This clone has a single count. V gene TRBV6-5 combines with J gene TRBJ2-7, with TRBD1 identical over 9 bases. Per germline, CDR1 MNHEY and CDR2 SVGAGI. After removal of 6 bases from V and 6 bases from J, the junction contained 6 bases not matched to a gene. The CDR3 contains 13 residues. CDR3 in amino acids: CASSGTGYSEQYF. Written as DNA, the CDR3 is TGTGCCAGCAGCGGGACAGGGTATTCCGAGCAGTACTTC.

This clone came up a few times. One end of the junction does not line up with germline, which may come from a read error. This CDR3 reads CASSDSTSGDLHF. In DNA, the CDR3 is TGTGCCAGCAGTGACTCGACTAGCGGGGACCTGCATTTT. The genes are TRBV6-1 and TRBJ2-3; 11 bases are a match to TRBD2. From germline, CDR1 is MNHNS and CDR2 SASEGT. This CDR3 comprises 13 residues.

This chain links TRBV4-1 with TRBJ1-2; tentative D call: TRBD1 (6 bases). The CDR3 spans 15 residues. With 6 bases removed from V and 6 bases from J, the gap between germline ends came to 20 bases. Germline assignment: CDR1 MGHRA and CDR2 YSYEKL. In nucleotides, the CDR3 is TGCGCCAGCAGATCACCCGGAAGGGCAGGGGATGGCTACACCTTC. It translates to CASRSPGRAGDGYTF.

V and J are TRBV19 and TRBJ1-4; D is possibly TRBD1 (6 bases). The germline V gene encodes CDR1 LNHDA and CDR2 SQIVND (reference sequence). The CDR3 is 15 residues long. Between the trimmed V and J ends, which lost 4 bases and 4 bases, there was a span of 13 bases. In DNA, the CDR3 is TGTGCCAGTAGTACGCCACAGGGCTATAATGAAAAACTGTTTTTT. It yields the protein CASSTPQGYNEKLFF.

The chain joins TRBV20-1 to TRBJ2-7; D possibly corresponds to TRBD1 (5 bases). V lost 0 bases to trimming and J lost 11 bases, with 11 bases between them. This CDR3 region has 11 residues. CDR1 is DFQATT, CDR2 SNEGSKA, per germline (reference sequence). This CDR3 is CSARDMAGKYF. The CDR3 DNA follows: TGCAGTGCTAGAGATATGGCAGGGAAGTACTTC.

V and J are TRBV6-5 and TRBJ1-3, with D unresolved. Trimming removed 2 bases from V and 4 bases from J, with 0 bases in between. The CDR3 is 11 residues long. The V gene's germline CDR1 is MNHEY and CDR2 SVGAGI. Here the CDR3 reads CASSYGNTIYF. The CDR3 DNA reads TGTGCCAGCAGTTACGGAAACACCATATATTTT.

The chain employs TRBV10-2 and TRBJ2-5; 11 positions match TRBD2. Germline trimming cut 4 bases from V and 5 bases from J; bases unmatched to any gene: 6. The germline gives CDR1 WSHSY, CDR2 SAAADI. This CDR3 has 15 amino acids. The CDR3 DNA is TGCGCCAGCAGTGGATCGACTAGCGGGGTGGAGACCCAGTACTTC. Translation: CASSGSTSGVETQYF.

This chain uses TRBV5-6 with TRBJ1-2; no firm D call. Germline loops: CDR1 SGHDT, CDR2 YYEEEE. The V end was cut by 4 bases, the J end by 1 base, with 20 bases between. The length of the CDR3 is 17 residues. In nucleotides, the CDR3 is TGTGCCAGCAGCGGCCCAAACCCGGACTCACTTAACTATGGCTACACCTTC. Amino acid sequence: CASSGPNPDSLNYGYTF.

The CDR3 is CASSQDERGLEQYF. The CDR3 region has the DNA TGCGCCAGCAGCCAAGATGAACGGGGGCTCGAGCAGTACTTC. The chain has TRBV4-3 and TRBJ2-7; D is possibly TRBD1 or TRBD2 (6 bases each). Trimming pared 0 bases from V and 6 bases from J, leaving 12 bases between. Germline V lookup: CDR1 LGHNA, CDR2 YSLEER. This CDR3 is 14 amino acids long.

This chain uses TRBV6-5 with TRBJ2-1, with D perhaps TRBD2 (6 bases). Trimming cost V 0 bases and J 4 bases, with 13 bases left between them. Germline values: CDR1 MNHEY, CDR2 SVGAGI. The CDR3 runs 16 residues. This chain's CDR3 is CASSYSGGETYNEQFF. CDR3 DNA sequence: TGTGCCAGCAGTTACTCGGGCGGGGAAACGTACAATGAGCAGTTCTTC.

The J gene is TRBJ2-1, the V gene TRBV7-9; 7 bases are a match to TRBD1. CDR1 SEHNR and CDR2 FQNEAQ come from the germline V gene (reference sequence). Trimming at V came to 1 base and at J to 2 bases, leaving 5 bases not matched to a gene. This CDR3 spans 16 amino acids. CDR3 region: CASSLGPGQTYNEQFF. The CDR3 region has the DNA TGTGCCAGCAGCTTAGGACCGGGACAGACCTACAATGAGCAGTTCTTC.

The chain carries TRBV29-1 and TRBJ2-2; D is unresolved. The germline V and J ends were trimmed by 1 base and 1 base, with 7 bases remaining between them. Germline V gene data show CDR1 as SQVTM and CDR2 as ANQGSEA. The CDR3 is 14 residues long. CDR3 nucleotide sequence: TGCAGCGTTGAAGGGGATGGGAACACCGGGGAGCTGTTTTTT. As protein: CSVEGDGNTGELFF.

The rearrangement links TRBV27 to TRBJ2-5, with D tentatively TRBD1 or TRBD2 (5 bases each). This CDR3 contains 15 residues. Trimming took off 5 bases at V and 3 bases at J, with 16 bases between the two ends. Germline values: CDR1 MNHEY, CDR2 SMNVEV (reference sequence). DNA for the CDR3: TGTGCCAGCAGTGTAATGGGGGAACCGGAAGAGACCCAGTACTTC. It is translated as CASSVMGEPEETQYF.

The rearrangement links TRBV27 to TRBJ1-5; 11 bases match TRBD1. V dropped 5 bases and J dropped 3; count of bases not matched to a gene: 9. Germline loops: CDR1 MNHEY, CDR2 SMNVEV (reference sequence). CDR3 length equals 17 residues. The CDR3 loop reads CASSPRDRGIINQPQHF. CDR3 DNA: TGTGCCAGCAGTCCCAGGGACAGGGGGATCATCAATCAGCCCCAGCATTTT.

This clone was observed a handful of times. This chain connects TRBV7-2 to TRBJ1-6; 9 bases match TRBD1. V lost 3 bases and J lost 8; bases outside the gene matches: 5. Germline V gives CDR1 SGHTA, CDR2 FQGNSA. The CDR3 extends over 15 amino acids. The CDR3 is CASSFTGQGYSPLHF. The CDR3 DNA reads TGTGCCAGCAGCTTCACGGGACAGGGTTATTCACCCCTCCACTTT.

V usage is TRBV5-6 and J usage is TRBJ1-6; D remains ambiguous. The CDR3 extends over 17 amino acids. Germline CDR1 reads SGHDT; CDR2 reads YYEEEE. With 0 bases removed from V and 3 bases from J, the gap between germline ends came to 13 bases. The DNA of the CDR3 is TGTGCCAGCAGCTTGGTGGAGGGCTATCTCTATAATTCACCCCTCCACTTT. Protein product: CASSLVEGYLYNSPLHF.